This T cell receptor (beta chain) was captured in a study of blood T cell repertoires in COVID-19. There are 11 residues in the CDR3. CDR1 is MNHEY and CDR2 is SVGAGI in the germline V gene. V shed 6 bases and J shed 7 bases, with 9 bases lying between them. This clone has just a few counts. This same CDR3 is encoded by further DNA sequences in the sample. TCRdb's copy holds only in-frame clones and misses some; the assay was immunoSEQ multiplex PCR. The sample includes 210,000 or so clones, 70% to 90% of them seen just once. The sequence was collected from a man between 45 and 60 years old with acute or convalescent COVID-19. The chain has TRBV6-5 and TRBJ1-1, with D possibly matching TRBD1 (5 bases). The source material was peripheral blood. The CDR3 region is CASRNQGEAFF. The CDR3 coding sequence is TGTGCCAGCAGAAACCAGGGTGAAGCTTTCTTT.